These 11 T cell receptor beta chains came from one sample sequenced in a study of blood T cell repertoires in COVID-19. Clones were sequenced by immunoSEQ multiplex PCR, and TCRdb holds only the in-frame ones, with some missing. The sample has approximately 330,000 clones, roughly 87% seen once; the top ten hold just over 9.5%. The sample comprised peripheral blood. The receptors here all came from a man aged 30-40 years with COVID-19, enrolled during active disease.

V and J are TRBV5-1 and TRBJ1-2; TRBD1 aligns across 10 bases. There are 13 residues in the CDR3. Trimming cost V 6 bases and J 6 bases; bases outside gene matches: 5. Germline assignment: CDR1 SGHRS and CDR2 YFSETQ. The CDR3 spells CASNPGTGDGYTF. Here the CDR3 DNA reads TGCGCCAGCAACCCCGGGACAGGGGATGGCTACACCTTC.

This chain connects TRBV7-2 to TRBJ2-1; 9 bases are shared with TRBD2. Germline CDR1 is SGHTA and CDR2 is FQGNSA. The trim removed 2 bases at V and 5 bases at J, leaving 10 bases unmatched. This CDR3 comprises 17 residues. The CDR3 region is CASSLRVSGRIDNEQFF. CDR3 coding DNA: TGTGCCAGCAGCTTAAGAGTTAGCGGGAGAATCGACAATGAGCAGTTCTTC. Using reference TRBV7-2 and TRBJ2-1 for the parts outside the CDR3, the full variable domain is GAGVSQSPSNKVTEKGKDVELRCDPISGHTALYWYRQSLGQGLEFLIYFQGNSAPDKSGLPSDRFSAERTGGSVSTLTIQRTQQEDSAVYLCASSLRVSGRIDNEQFFGPGTRLTVL.

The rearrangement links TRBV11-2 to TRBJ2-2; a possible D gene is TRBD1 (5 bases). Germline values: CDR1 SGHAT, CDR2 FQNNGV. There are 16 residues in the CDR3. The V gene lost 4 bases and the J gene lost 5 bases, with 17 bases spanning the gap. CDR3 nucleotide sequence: TGTGCCAGCAGCTACAGTCAGGGCACCAAAACCGGGGAGCTGTTTTTT. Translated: CASSYSQGTKTGELFF.

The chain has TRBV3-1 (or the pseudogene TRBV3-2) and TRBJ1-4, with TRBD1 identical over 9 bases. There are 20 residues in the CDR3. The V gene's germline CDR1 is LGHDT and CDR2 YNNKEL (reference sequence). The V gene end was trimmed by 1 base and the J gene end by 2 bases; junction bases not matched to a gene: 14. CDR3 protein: CASSQGLVGQGLVTNEKLFF. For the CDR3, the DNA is TGTGCCAGCAGCCAAGGACTGGTGGGACAGGGTCTTGTCACTAATGAAAAACTGTTTTTT.

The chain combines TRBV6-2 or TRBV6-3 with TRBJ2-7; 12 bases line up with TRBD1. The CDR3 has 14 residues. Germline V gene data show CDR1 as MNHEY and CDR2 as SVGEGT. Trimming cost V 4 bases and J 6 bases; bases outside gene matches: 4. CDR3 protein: CASSSGTGGSEQYF. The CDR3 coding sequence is TGTGCCAGCAGTTCCGGGACAGGGGGCAGCGAGCAGTACTTC.

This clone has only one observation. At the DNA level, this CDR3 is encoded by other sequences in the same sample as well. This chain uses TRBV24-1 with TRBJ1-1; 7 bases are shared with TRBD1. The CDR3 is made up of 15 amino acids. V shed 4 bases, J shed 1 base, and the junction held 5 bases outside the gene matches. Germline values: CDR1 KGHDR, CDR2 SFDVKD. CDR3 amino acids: CATSDPRTGNTEAFF. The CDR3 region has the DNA TGTGCCACCAGTGACCCTAGGACAGGGAACACTGAAGCTTTCTTT.

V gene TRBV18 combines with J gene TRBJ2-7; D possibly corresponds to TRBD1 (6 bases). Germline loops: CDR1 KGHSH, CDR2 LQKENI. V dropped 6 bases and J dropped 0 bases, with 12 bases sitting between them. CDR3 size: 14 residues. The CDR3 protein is CASSQDRTSYEQYF. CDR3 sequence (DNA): TGTGCCAGCTCCCAGGACAGAACCTCCTACGAGCAGTACTTC.

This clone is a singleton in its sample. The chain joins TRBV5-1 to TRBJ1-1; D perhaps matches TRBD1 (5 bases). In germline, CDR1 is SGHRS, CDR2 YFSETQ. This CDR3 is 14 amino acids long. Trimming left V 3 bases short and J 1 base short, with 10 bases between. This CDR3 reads CASSSRTQNTEAFF. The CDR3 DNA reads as TGCGCCAGCAGCTCGAGGACACAGAACACTGAAGCTTTCTTT.

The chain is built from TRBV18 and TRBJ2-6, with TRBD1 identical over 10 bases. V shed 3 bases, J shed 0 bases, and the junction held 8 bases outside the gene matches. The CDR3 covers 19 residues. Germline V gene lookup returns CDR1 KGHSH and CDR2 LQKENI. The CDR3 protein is CASSPGTGDLTSGANVLTF. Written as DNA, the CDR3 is TGTGCCAGCTCACCCGGGACAGGGGATCTTACCTCTGGGGCCAACGTCCTGACTTTC.

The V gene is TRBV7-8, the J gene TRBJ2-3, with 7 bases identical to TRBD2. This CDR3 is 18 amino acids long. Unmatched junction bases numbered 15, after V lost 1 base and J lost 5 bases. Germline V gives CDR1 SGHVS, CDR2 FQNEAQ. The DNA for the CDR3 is TGTGCCAGCAGCTTAGAATCGGTCTTTGCGGGAGCAAAAGATACGCAGTATTTT. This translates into CASSLESVFAGAKDTQYF.

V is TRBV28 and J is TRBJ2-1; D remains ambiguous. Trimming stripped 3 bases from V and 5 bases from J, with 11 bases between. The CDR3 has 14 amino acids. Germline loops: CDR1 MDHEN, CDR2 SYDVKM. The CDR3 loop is CASSFYSSNNEQFF. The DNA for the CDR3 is TGTGCCAGCAGTTTTTACTCTTCGAACAATGAGCAGTTCTTC.